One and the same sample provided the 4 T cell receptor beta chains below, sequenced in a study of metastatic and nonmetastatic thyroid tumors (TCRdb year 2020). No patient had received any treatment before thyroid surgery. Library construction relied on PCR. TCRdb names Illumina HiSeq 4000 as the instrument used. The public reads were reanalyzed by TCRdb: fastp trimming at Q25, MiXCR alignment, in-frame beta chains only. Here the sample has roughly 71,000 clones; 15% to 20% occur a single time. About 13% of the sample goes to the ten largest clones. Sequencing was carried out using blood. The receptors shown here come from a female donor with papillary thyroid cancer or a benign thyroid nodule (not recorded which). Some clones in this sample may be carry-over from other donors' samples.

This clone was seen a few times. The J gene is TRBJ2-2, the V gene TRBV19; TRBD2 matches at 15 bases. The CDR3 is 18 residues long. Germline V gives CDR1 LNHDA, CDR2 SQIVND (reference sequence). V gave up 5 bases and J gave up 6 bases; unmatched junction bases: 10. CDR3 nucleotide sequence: TGTGCCAGTAGTTTAGGACTAGCGGGGGGGCATCTGGCCGGGGAGCTGTTTTTT. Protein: CASSLGLAGGHLAGELFF.

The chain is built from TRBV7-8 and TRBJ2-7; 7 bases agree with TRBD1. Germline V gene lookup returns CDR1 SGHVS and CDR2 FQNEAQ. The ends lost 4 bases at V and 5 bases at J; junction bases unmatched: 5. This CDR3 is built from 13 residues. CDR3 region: CASSSETGDEQYF. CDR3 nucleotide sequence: TGTGCCAGCAGCTCCGAAACAGGGGACGAGCAGTACTTC.

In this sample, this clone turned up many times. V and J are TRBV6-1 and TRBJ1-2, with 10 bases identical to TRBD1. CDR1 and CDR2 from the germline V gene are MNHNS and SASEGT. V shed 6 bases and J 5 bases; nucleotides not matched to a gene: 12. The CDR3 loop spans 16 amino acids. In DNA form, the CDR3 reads TGTGCCAGCAGGCAGACGGGACAGGGGCTACCGTATGGCTACACCTTC. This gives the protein CASRQTGQGLPYGYTF.

The CDR3 is CASSHVTGDQYF. The CDR3 coding sequence is TGTGCCAGCAGTCACGTGACTGGAGATCAGTACTTC. This chain uses TRBV7-8 with TRBJ2-7; D remains unclear. V was trimmed by 6 bases and J by 10 bases, leaving 16 bases between them. This CDR3 is 12 amino acids long. Germline loops: CDR1 SGHVS, CDR2 FQNEAQ.